Reported below is one T cell receptor beta chain. Repertoires were generated with immunoSEQ multiplex PCR, while TCRdb's copy carries only in-frame clones and drops some. The sample lists around 300,000 clones, about four fifths seen once, with approximately 9% in the top ten. The CDR3 sequence is 13 residues long. In germline, CDR1 is SGHTA, CDR2 FQGNSA. Trimming removed 4 bases from V and 7 bases from J, with 13 bases in between. This specimen belongs to a study of blood T cell repertoires in COVID-19. This TCR was sampled from a woman in her 50s who had recovered from COVID-19. What was sequenced was peripheral blood. The chain combines TRBV7-2 with TRBJ1-2, with TRBD1 as a possible D gene (6 bases). The CDR3 nucleotides are TGTGCCAGCAGCTCAGAGGGGGTCCTTGGCTACACCTTC. This translates into CASSSEGVLGYTF.